The source of this TCR beta chain is a study of human T cells and chemical hapten exposure. Time point noted: patch test 1, 2 weeks after DPC sensitization. The treatment is: therapeutic diphenylcyclopropenone sensitization with weekly scalp DPC. Single cDNA molecules in the library carried unique molecular identifiers attached during preparation. TCRdb called the RACE reads again in MiXCR, with one record for every CDR3 protein. The repertoire holds about 120,000 distinct CDR3 sequences, with around 15% as singletons. The ends were cut back, 4 bases at V and 2 bases at J, with 12 bases in the middle. This CDR3 is built from 14 residues. Germline lookup yields CDR1 MNHEY and CDR2 SVGAGI.

The chain combines TRBV6-5 with TRBJ2-7; no clear D gene. The material was whole blood, obtained in connection with sensitization to the hapten diphenylcyclopropenone (DPC). This receptor was taken from a man between 18 and 29 years old with alopecia areata. Some clones in this sample may be carry-over from other donors' samples. The CDR3, as DNA: TGTGCCAGCAGTTCGTCACATGGGACCTACGAGCAGTACTTC. Translation gives CASSSSHGTYEQYF.